Below, 12 T cell receptor beta chains from the same sample are listed, as sequenced in a study of OX40 agonist ivuxolimab in advanced cancers. Repertoires were generated with immunoSEQ multiplex PCR, while TCRdb's copy carries only in-frame clones and drops some. The profile shows about 81,000 clones, approximately 89% of them singletons. Sequenced here: CD4+ or CD8+ T cells sorted from blood, sampled in a trial of the OX40 agonist ivuxolimab. Source of these receptors: an adult with an advanced solid tumor such as melanoma, head and neck, liver or kidney cancer.

This rearrangement joins TRBV6-5 to TRBJ1-1, with TRBD1 identical over 9 bases. The CDR3 sequence is 14 residues long. Germline CDR1 and CDR2: MNHEY and SVGAGI. V trimming: 5 bases; J trimming: 7 bases; junction bases outside the gene matches: 8. CDR3 nucleotides: TGTGCCAGCAGTCTCCACAGGGGGCCCGTTGAAGCTTTCTTT. It is translated as CASSLHRGPVEAFF.

This chain's CDR3 is CASSGGAQNTEAFF. CDR3 DNA sequence: TGTGCCAGCAGCGGAGGGGCCCAGAACACTGAAGCTTTCTTT. The rearrangement uses TRBV9 and TRBJ1-1; D may be TRBD1 (5 bases). Trimming removed 3 bases at V and 1 base at J, with 10 bases between. CDR1 is SGDLS, CDR2 YYNGEE, per germline. The CDR3 is 14 amino acids.

This chain uses TRBV2 with TRBJ2-5, with a tentative D call TRBD2 (6 bases). Germline CDR1 reads SNHLY; CDR2 reads FYNNEI. Trimming left V 3 bases short and J 6 bases short, with 11 bases between. CDR3 length equals 13 residues. Here the CDR3 reads CASSDLEGQTQYF. The CDR3 DNA is TGTGCCAGCAGTGACTTGGAGGGGCAGACCCAGTACTTC.

The chain couples TRBV10-3 to TRBJ2-1; D remains unclear. Trimming cost V 3 bases and J 0 bases, with 9 bases left between them. This CDR3 is built from 15 residues. Germline CDR1 is ENHRY and CDR2 is SYGVKD. This chain's CDR3 is CAISERLSSYNEQFF. CDR3 coding DNA: TGTGCCATCAGTGAAAGGCTAAGCTCCTACAATGAGCAGTTCTTC.

The chain links TRBV5-1 to TRBJ2-1; 11 bases align to TRBD1. The germline gives CDR1 SGHRS, CDR2 YFSETQ. CDR3 size: 15 residues. With V trimmed by 4 bases and J by 5 bases, 5 bases remained unmatched. The CDR3 DNA is TGCGCCAGCAGCCCGGACAGGGGGCTTAACAATGAGCAGTTCTTC. The encoded protein is CASSPDRGLNNEQFF.

This rearrangement joins TRBV14 to TRBJ2-3; 10 nucleotides align to TRBD2. This CDR3 spans 15 amino acids. V lost 2 bases and J lost 3; bases outside the gene matches: 2. Germline CDR1 reads SGHDN; CDR2 reads FVKESK. Here the CDR3 DNA reads TGTGCCAGCAGCCAAAGCGGGGGGGGAACAGATACGCAGTATTTT. Residues: CASSQSGGGTDTQYF.

The CDR3 sequence is CASSLLVPRTDADSNQPQHF. CDR3 sequence (DNA): TGTGCCAGCAGTTTATTGGTCCCCAGGACAGATGCCGATAGCAATCAGCCCCAGCATTTT. The gene calls are TRBV28 and TRBJ1-5; TRBD1 is a possible D gene (6 bases). Germline V lookup: CDR1 MDHEN, CDR2 SYDVKM. The CDR3 consists of 20 residues. V gave up 1 base and J gave up 0 bases, with 22 bases separating them.

A note on this clone: This CDR3 fails to terminate in the conserved phenylalanine or tryptophan, so it likely reflects a read error. Because the CDR3's place on the DNA is in doubt, the DNA is left out and the CDR3 is given as listed by TCRdb. The rearrangement uses TRBV5-1 and TRBJ2-7; TRBD2, the D gene given by the table, was not confirmed from the DNA. Germline V gene data show CDR1 as SGHRS and CDR2 as YFSETQ. The CDR3 is 12 amino acids in total, end residues counted. CDR3 sequence: CASSFRTSYGAN.

This chain connects TRBV6-1 to TRBJ2-3, with 8 bases fitting TRBD1. Trimming cost V 4 bases and J 6 bases; bases outside gene matches: 6. CDR1 is MNHNS, CDR2 SASEGT, per germline. The CDR3 extends over 14 amino acids. The CDR3: CASSAAGGWDTQYF. The CDR3 DNA follows: TGTGCCAGCAGTGCCGCAGGGGGCTGGGATACGCAGTATTTT.

The chain employs TRBV5-4 and TRBJ2-7, with 13 bases lining up with TRBD2. V shed 4 bases, J shed 6 bases, and the junction held 4 bases outside the gene matches. Germline-derived CDR1 and CDR2 are SGHNT and YYREEE (reference sequence). The CDR3 consists of 14 residues. The CDR3, as DNA: TGTGCCAGCAGCCCCGGACTAGCGGGAGTCGAGCAGTACTTC. Protein: CASSPGLAGVEQYF.

The rearrangement links TRBV11-2 to TRBJ2-3; TRBD2 matches at 16 bases. Germline V CDR1 and CDR2: SGHAT, FQNNGV. The CDR3 has 17 amino acids. The ends lost 4 bases at V and 5 bases at J; junction bases unmatched: 6. The CDR3 DNA is TGTGCCAGCAGCTCGGGACTAGCGGGGGGGCTAGGAGATACGCAGTATTTT. It encodes CASSSGLAGGLGDTQYF.

The chain is built from TRBV18 and TRBJ1-2; D is perhaps TRBD1 (5 bases). CDR1 and CDR2 from the germline V gene are KGHSH and LQKENI. V was trimmed by 5 bases and J by 4 bases, leaving 14 bases between them. The CDR3 is 14 amino acids. CDR3 amino acids: CASSSPGGSYGYTF. The CDR3 nucleotides are TGTGCCAGCTCAAGTCCGGGGGGATCCTATGGCTACACCTTC.